This is a list of T cell receptor beta chains from one sample in a study of beta chain features in type 1 diabetes. The data were produced by immunoSEQ multiplex PCR, yet TCRdb's version contains in-frame clones alone and is incomplete. The sample includes about 450,000 clones, about an eighth of them seen just once. Sample: naive CD4+ T cells from blood. Receptor source: a woman aged 18-29 years in good health. CDR3s include the opening cysteine and the closing phenylalanine or tryptophan. A D gene is named only where the DNA matches it firmly. Not every row has a clone size; where given, it reads once, few, many or a size class.

size | J | V | D | CDR3 | DNA
few | TRBJ1-2 | TRBV12-5 | . | CASGLVIRRPLGYTF | TGTGCTAGTGGTTTGGTGATCAGGAGACCTTTGGGCTACACCTTC
few | TRBJ2-1 | TRBV7-3 | . | CASSRTGFRDNEQFF | TGTGCCAGCAGTCGGACCGGATTTAGGGACAATGAGCAGTTCTTC
. | TRBJ2-7 | TRBV15 | . | CATSRGGAGSLKAQQYF | TGTGCCACCAGCAGAGGGGGGGCAGGGTCCCTGAAGGCCCAGCAGTACTTC
few | TRBJ1-1 | TRBV29-1 | . | CSVEGRQGNTEAFF | TGCAGCGTTGAAGGCAGGCAGGGGAACACTGAAGCTTTCTTT
few | TRBJ2-5 | TRBV7-9 | TRBD2 | CASSGTSVETQYF | TGTGCCAGCAGCGGGACTAGCGTAGAGACCCAGTACTTC
. | TRBJ2-5 | TRBV28 | . | CASSPSRGDKVDQYF | TGTGCCAGCAGCCCCTCCAGGGGCGACAAAGTTGACCAGTACTTC
. | TRBJ2-5 | TRBV28 | . | CASNPAGAEETQYF | TGTGCCAGCAATCCCGCGGGGGCGGAAGAGACCCAGTACTTC
once | TRBJ2-2 | TRBV10-3 | . | CAISVAGQTVSGELFF | TGTGCCATCAGCGTGGCGGGACAGACAGTCAGCGGGGAGCTGTTTTTT
few | TRBJ2-1 | TRBV5-6 | TRBD1 | CASSLIGTGGSGEQFF | TGTGCCAGCAGCTTGATTGGGACAGGGGGCTCCGGTGAGCAGTTCTTC
. | TRBJ2-1 | TRBV28 | TRBD1 | CASSLSGTGRGYNEQFF | TGTGCCAGCAGCCTTTCCGGGACAGGGCGAGGGTACAATGAGCAGTTCTTC
few | TRBJ2-1 | TRBV7-8 | . | CASSLKKRYNEQFF | TGTGCCAGCAGCTTAAAAAAGCGCTACAATGAGCAGTTCTTC